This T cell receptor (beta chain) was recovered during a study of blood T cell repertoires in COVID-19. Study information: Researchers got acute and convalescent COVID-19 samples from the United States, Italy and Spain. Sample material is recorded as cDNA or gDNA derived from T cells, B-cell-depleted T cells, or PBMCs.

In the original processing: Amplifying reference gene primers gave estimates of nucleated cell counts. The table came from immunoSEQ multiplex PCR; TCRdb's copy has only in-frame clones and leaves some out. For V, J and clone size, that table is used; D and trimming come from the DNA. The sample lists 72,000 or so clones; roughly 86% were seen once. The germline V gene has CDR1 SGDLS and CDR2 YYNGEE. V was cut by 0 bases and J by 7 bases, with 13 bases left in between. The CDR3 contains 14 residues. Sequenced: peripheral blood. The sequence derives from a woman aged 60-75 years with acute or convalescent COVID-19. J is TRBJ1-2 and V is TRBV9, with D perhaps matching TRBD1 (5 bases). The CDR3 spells CASSVGQGSSGYTF. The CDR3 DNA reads TGTGCCAGCAGCGTAGGTCAGGGAAGTAGTGGCTACACCTTC.